This section outlines one T cell receptor (beta chain) sequence together with its context. In the original analysis: Amplification from reference gene primers served as the basis for estimated nucleated cell counts. Generated by immunoSEQ multiplex PCR, the TCRdb table keeps only in-frame clones and is missing some. V, J and clone size are taken as reported in that table, and D and trimming were inferred from the DNA itself. Of about 260,000 clones listed, about 86% were seen once; the top ten hold approximately 4.3%. This record belongs to a study of blood T cell repertoires in COVID-19. Study details: The United States, Italy and Spain provided the acute and convalescent COVID-19 samples.

This CDR3 comprises 15 residues. Germline trimming cut 4 bases from V and 2 bases from J; bases unmatched to any gene: 7. From germline, CDR1 is SGHRS and CDR2 YFSETQ. Enrollees, about 18 to 89 years old, lived in about two dozen US areas. The specimen was PBMCs or T cells enriched from blood (not recorded which). The J gene is TRBJ2-5, the V gene TRBV5-1, with TRBD1 identical over 8 bases. The TCR originated in a man aged 30 to 39 with acute COVID-19. For the CDR3, the DNA is TGCGCCAGCAGCGTTCCGGGACAGGAGCAAGAGACCCAGTACTTC. It translates to CASSVPGQEQETQYF.